One sample yielded the 19 T cell receptor beta chains listed below, sequenced in a study of CD8 T cell repertoires and HIV-1 epitope variants. Sequencing was performed with immunoSEQ multiplex PCR; in TCRdb, only in-frame clones are kept and a portion is missing. This sample carries about 95,000 clones, 60% to 80% of them seen once, and the ten largest clones take 20% to 30%. The sample taken for sequencing was uncultured baseline CD8+ T cells from peripheral blood mononuclear cells (PBMCs). The source of these receptors is a male donor with HIV.

The chain recombines TRBV10-3 with TRBJ2-1, with 10 bases identical to TRBD1. Germline V gives CDR1 ENHRY, CDR2 SYGVKD. This CDR3 is 15 amino acids long. V dropped 6 bases and J dropped 4; count of bases not matched to a gene: 6. The CDR3 DNA follows: TGTGCCATCAGAGGACAGGGGGAGTTTTACAATGAGCAGTTCTTC. Its protein is CAIRGQGEFYNEQFF.

CDR3 in amino acids: CASSPQGMAGELFF. In DNA, the CDR3 is TGTGCCAGCAGCCCTCAGGGGATGGCCGGGGAGCTGTTTTTT. The J gene is TRBJ2-2, the V gene TRBV11-2, with TRBD1 as a possible D gene (6 bases). V lost 5 bases and J lost 6, with 13 bases in between. Germline loops: CDR1 SGHAT, CDR2 FQNNGV. The CDR3 extends over 14 amino acids.

This CDR3 is CASSSDYSHNEQFF. In nucleotides, the CDR3 is TGTGCCAGCAGTTCGGACTATTCCCACAATGAGCAGTTCTTC. V is TRBV6-5 and J is TRBJ2-1; D possibly corresponds to TRBD2 (6 bases). Germline V CDR1 and CDR2: MNHEY, SVGAGI. The V end lost 4 bases, the J end lost 5 bases, and 12 bases lay between the germline ends. The CDR3 consists of 14 residues.

The chain is built from TRBV5-1 and TRBJ2-1; no definite D call. Trimming removed 0 bases at V and 0 bases at J, with 10 bases between. The CDR3 runs 16 residues. Germline CDR1 reads SGHRS; CDR2 reads YFSETQ. The CDR3 bases are TGCGCCAGCAGCTTGGAAGGGAAGAGCTCCTACAATGAGCAGTTCTTC. Protein sequence: CASSLEGKSSYNEQFF.

The table lists this clone with a count of one. The V and J genes are TRBV18 and TRBJ1-4; D remains unclear. V was clipped by 3 bases and J by 8 bases, with 13 bases between them. There are 14 residues in the CDR3. CDR1 and CDR2 (germline): KGHSH, LQKENI. CDR3 sequence reads: CASSPPVGSEKLFF. The CDR3 DNA sequence: TGTGCCAGCTCACCCCCAGTAGGATCCGAAAAACTGTTTTTT.

The V gene is TRBV7-2, the J gene TRBJ2-1; 14 bases agree with TRBD2. Trimming at V came to 5 bases and at J to 9 bases, leaving 6 bases not matched to a gene. Germline assignment: CDR1 SGHTA and CDR2 FQGNSA. There are 15 residues in the CDR3. This chain's CDR3 is CASSQTSGGALEQFF. The CDR3 DNA reads as TGTGCCAGCAGCCAGACTAGCGGGGGGGCCCTTGAGCAGTTCTTC.

The rearrangement uses TRBV5-5 and TRBJ2-1; D tentatively reads TRBD1 or TRBD2 (6 bases each). Trimming removed 0 bases at V and 3 bases at J, with 10 bases between. The CDR3 totals 15 residues. The V gene's germline CDR1 is SGHKS and CDR2 YYEKEE (reference sequence). CDR3 sequence reads: CASSLGGGGYNEQFF. As DNA, the CDR3 is TGTGCCAGCAGCTTGGGCGGAGGGGGCTACAATGAGCAGTTCTTC.

V usage is TRBV2 and J usage is TRBJ1-1; D gene uncertain. The CDR3 consists of 13 residues. The germline V gene encodes CDR1 SNHLY and CDR2 FYNNEI. V was cut by 5 bases and J by 2 bases, with 9 bases left in between. This chain's CDR3 is CASSTYINTEAFF. CDR3 coding DNA: TGTGCCAGCAGTACCTATATAAACACTGAAGCTTTCTTT. The whole variable domain, filled in from reference TRBV2 and TRBJ1-1, reads EPEVTQTPSHQVTQMGQEVILRCVPISNHLYFYWYRQILGQKVEFLVSFYNNEISEKSEIFDDQFSVERPDGSNFTLKIRSTKLEDSAMYFCASSTYINTEAFFGQGTRLTVV.

This chain joins TRBV7-6 and TRBJ2-1; D remains unclear. Trimming took off 5 bases at V and 7 bases at J, with 15 bases between the two ends. Per the germline V gene, CDR1 is SGHVS and CDR2 is FNYEAQ. CDR3 length: 14 amino acids. The CDR3 sequence: CASSPGLQANEQFF. The CDR3 nucleotides are TGTGCCAGCAGCCCGGGCCTCCAGGCTAATGAGCAGTTCTTC.

This clone was observed a few times. The chain employs TRBV7-9 and TRBJ2-3; 8 bases align to TRBD1. The CDR3 totals 15 residues. Trimming cost V 5 bases and J 2 bases; bases outside gene matches: 6. Per the germline V gene, CDR1 is SEHNR and CDR2 is FQNEAQ (reference sequence). CDR3 nucleotides: TGTGCCAGCAGCCCAGGACAGGGCAACACAGATACGCAGTATTTT. Translated, it gives CASSPGQGNTDTQYF. Full variable domain (outside the CDR3, taken from reference TRBV7-9 and TRBJ2-3): DTGVSQNPRHKITKRGQNVTFRCDPISEHNRLYWYRQTLGQGPEFLTYFQNEAQLEKSRLLSDRFSAERPKGSFSTLEIQRTEQGDSAMYLCASSPGQGNTDTQYFGPGTRLTVL.

V is TRBV5-5 and J is TRBJ2-7, with 8 nucleotides matching TRBD2. The CDR3 sequence is 15 residues long. The ends lost 0 bases at V and 2 bases at J; junction bases unmatched: 4. Germline lookup yields CDR1 SGHKS and CDR2 YYEKEE (reference sequence). CDR3 protein: CASSLESGSPYEQYF. The CDR3, as DNA: TGTGCCAGCAGCTTGGAGAGCGGGAGTCCCTACGAGCAGTACTTC. Using reference TRBV5-5 and TRBJ2-7 for the parts outside the CDR3, the full variable domain is DAGVTQSPTHLIKTRGQQVTLRCSPISGHKSVSWYQQVLGQGPQFIFQYYEKEERGRGNFPDRFSARQFPNYSSELNVNALLLGDSALYLCASSLESGSPYEQYFGPGTRLTVT.

As for this clone: This same CDR3 is encoded by further DNA sequences in the sample. CDR3 nucleotide sequence: TGTGCCAGCAGTGAAAGACTAGCGGGAGGCGGGGAGACCCAGTACTTC. Encoded protein: CASSERLAGGGETQYF. The chain combines TRBV6-1 with TRBJ2-5, with 13 bases aligning to TRBD2. The V gene's germline CDR1 is MNHNS and CDR2 SASEGT. The J segment lost 5 bases and the V segment lost 2 bases, leaving 5 bases of the junction unmatched. The CDR3 extends over 16 amino acids.

This clone was observed a few times. CDR3 sequence (DNA): TGTGCCAGCAGTTTATTGTGGACCGGGGAGCTGTTTTTT. Translated, it gives CASSLLWTGELFF. The chain combines TRBV28 with TRBJ2-2; D is undetermined. This CDR3 spans 13 amino acids. CDR1 and CDR2 from the germline V gene are MDHEN and SYDVKM. V lost 1 base and J lost 5, with 5 bases in between.

J is TRBJ2-4 and V is TRBV2; 7 positions match TRBD1. The CDR3 consists of 13 residues. From germline, CDR1 is SNHLY and CDR2 FYNNEI. V was pared by 9 bases and J by 4 bases, with 6 bases of the junction left unmatched. The CDR3 loop is CARKGADKNIQYF. CDR3 nucleotides: TGTGCCAGGAAGGGGGCTGATAAAAACATTCAGTACTTC.

This clone has only one observation. The rearrangement uses TRBV6-6 and TRBJ2-3, with 7 positions matching TRBD1. The CDR3 consists of 12 residues. Germline CDR1 reads MNHNY; CDR2 reads SVGAGI (reference sequence). Trimming at V came to 8 bases and at J to 4 bases, leaving 3 bases not matched to a gene. The CDR3 bases are TGTGCCAGCGCTCAGGGGGCAGATACGCAGTATTTT. Its translation is CASAQGADTQYF.

The chain joins TRBV6-1 to TRBJ1-2; D remains ambiguous. Trimming took 5 bases from V and 4 from J, leaving 11 bases between them. CDR3 size: 13 residues. CDR1 MNHNS and CDR2 SASEGT come from the germline V gene. The CDR3 nucleotides are TGTGCCAGCAGTCCCGAGAGGTTCTATGGCTACACCTTC. Its protein product is CASSPERFYGYTF.

The chain couples TRBV4-3 to TRBJ2-7; 10 nucleotides match TRBD1. Germline V lookup: CDR1 LGHNA, CDR2 YSLEER. This CDR3 is built from 15 residues. V lost 1 base, J lost 7 bases, and 7 bases stayed unmatched. The CDR3 DNA reads TGCGCCAGCAGCCAAGGGGACAGGGGAGCGGGGGAGCAGTACTTC. Residues: CASSQGDRGAGEQYF.

The J gene is TRBJ2-3, the V gene TRBV10-1; no firm D call. Trimming left V 0 bases short and J 3 bases short, with 1 base between. This CDR3 is built from 12 residues. In germline, CDR1 is WNHNN, CDR2 SYGVQD (reference sequence). CDR3 sequence reads: CASSESTDTQYF. In nucleotides, the CDR3 is TGCGCCAGCAGTGAGTCAACAGATACGCAGTATTTT.

The chain joins TRBV6-6 to TRBJ1-5, with a weak D call TRBD1 (6 bases). V was trimmed by 6 bases and J by 5 bases, leaving 14 bases between them. The CDR3 is made up of 14 amino acids. Germline CDR1 MNHNY, CDR2 SVGAGI (reference sequence). CDR3 amino acids: CASRPQGIHQPQHF. CDR3 DNA sequence: TGTGCCAGCAGGCCCCAGGGGATCCATCAGCCCCAGCATTTT.